The present entry profiles one T cell receptor beta chain with its context. Its antigen is not yet known. Base qualities are not recorded, but no much larger clone differs from it by a single base. The donors were some 39 Caucasian individuals from Russia, aged roughly 6 to 100 years, who were systemically healthy. About 10 milliliters of peripheral blood were collected from each donor into EDTA-treated Vacutainer tubes. Ficoll-Paque density-gradient centrifugation was used to isolate PBMCs, with at least 6.5 million per sample. Total RNA, at least 5 micrograms per sample, was extracted from PBMCs with Trizol reagent. For every donor, flow cytometry on a PBMC aliquot measured the percentage of naive CD45RAhigh/CD27high T cells. The data were taken from a study of blood T cells in healthy people across ages (dated by TCRdb to between 2014 and 2017). Context from the whole study: Template switching captured roughly one uniquely barcoded TCR beta cDNA molecule per two T cells in model experiments. Using deep sequencing normalized with unique cDNA molecular identifiers, the study measured how TCR beta repertoire diversity changes with age. Donors were grouped into four age groups: young (average approximately 15 years), middle-aged (around 39), aged (about 60) and long-lived (around 80). To avoid experimental bias, donors of different ages were spread randomly across the sequencing lanes. The study analyzed two additional independent replicas of 1 million unique cDNA reads from the same blood draw for two donors, one aged 18 to 29 and one aged 80 or older.

Results the study describes overall, beyond this receptor: Observed TCR beta diversity correlated strongly with the percentage of naive T cells measured by flow cytometry. Estimates of total diversity based on one million sequenced T cells were regarded as lower bounds and as underestimates. Bulk unsorted PBMC profiling prevented conclusive comparison of naive and antigen-experienced compartments. The CMV infection status of donors was not known, potentially confounding age-related changes in expanded clonotypes. Observed TCR beta diversity per million T cells fell roughly linearly with age, and a significant reduction was already apparent by age about 38. Compared with the aged group, the long-lived group had more naive CD4+ T cells, fewer expanded clones and increased TCR diversity, suggesting age selection.

V has 5 bases trimmed and J has 3 bases trimmed; junction bases matching no gene number 4. The CDR3, from cysteine to phenylalanine, totals 15 residues. The read is trimmed to its CDR3 DNA, 45 bases read in frame from base 1. The library was obtained by 5' RACE. The data were produced on an Illumina HiSeq 2500. A second PCR of roughly 6 to 12 cycles was run with a J-beta primer mix and a sample-barcoded 5' primer. A unique molecular identifier was introduced onto each TCR beta cDNA molecule by a template-switch 5' adaptor carrying 12 random nucleotides. Each sample yielded at least 3 million CDR3-containing paired-end reads. The Mint cDNA synthesis kit, primed by a TRBC-specific oligonucleotide, was used to synthesize first-strand cDNA from all RNA. After uracil-DNA glycosylase treatment, a first 18-cycle PCR used universal primers M1SS and BC2_uni_R on all cDNA. As for the original processing: Each sample was normalized by randomly selecting 1 million high-quality reads, each carrying a distinct molecular identifier. Reads sharing molecular identifiers were discarded rather than binned into consensus sequences. MiTCR, set to a Q25 quality threshold and the strictest error-elimination algorithm, was used for CDR3 identification, clonotype clustering and error correction. A nonparametric unseen species model with Euler transformation was used to estimate lower-bound total TCR beta diversity. TCRdb reprocessing: public reads trimmed at Q25 with fastp, clones called with MiXCR, in-frame beta chains kept. Identical CDR3 proteins give one entry, which carries the most common genes and DNA. V and J calls and clone size were set by TCRdb, not the authors. This sample comprises 910,000 or so distinct CDR3 sequences, roughly half of them detected only once. Of the sample, about a fifth falls within the top ten clones.

This sequence originates from a woman in her sixties or seventies in good health. The sequenced sample consisted of blood. The V and J genes are TRBV12-3 or TRBV12-4 and TRBJ2-2; 9 central bases correspond to TRBD2. The nucleotide sequence reads TGTGCCAGCAGTCGCAGGACTAGCGACACCGGGGAGCTGTTTTTT. This yields the protein CASSRRTSDTGELFF.